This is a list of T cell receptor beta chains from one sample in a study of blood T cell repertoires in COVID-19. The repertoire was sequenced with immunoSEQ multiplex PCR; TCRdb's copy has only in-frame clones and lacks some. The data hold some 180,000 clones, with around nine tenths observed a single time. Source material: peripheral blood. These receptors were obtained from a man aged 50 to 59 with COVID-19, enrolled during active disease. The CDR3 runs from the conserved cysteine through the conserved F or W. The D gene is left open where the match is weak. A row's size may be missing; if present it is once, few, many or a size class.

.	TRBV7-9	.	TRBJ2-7	CASSPARESYEQYF	TGTGCCAGCAGCCCCGCCAGGGAATCCTACGAGCAGTACTTC
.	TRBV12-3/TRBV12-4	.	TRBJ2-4	CASGSGAKNIQYF	TGTGCCAGCGGCTCGGGGGCCAAAAACATTCAGTACTTC
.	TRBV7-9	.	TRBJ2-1	CASSLGSSDEQFF	TGTGCCAGCAGCTTAGGATCTAGCGATGAGCAGTTCTTC
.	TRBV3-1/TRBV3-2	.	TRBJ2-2	CASSHRGRVRTGELFF	TGTGCCAGCAGCCACCGAGGGAGAGTTCGGACCGGGGAGCTGTTTTTT
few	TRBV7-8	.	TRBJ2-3	CASSLGSSSPDTQYF	TGTGCCAGCAGCTTAGGAAGTAGCAGCCCAGATACGCAGTATTTT
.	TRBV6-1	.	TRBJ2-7	CASSDRGISYYEQYF	TGTGCCAGCAGTGACAGGGGAATCTCCTACTACGAGCAGTACTTC
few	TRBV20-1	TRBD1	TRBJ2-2	CSASAQGATTGELFF	TGCAGTGCTAGTGCACAGGGGGCGACGACCGGGGAGCTGTTTTTT
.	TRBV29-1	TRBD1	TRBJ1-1	CSVENRGYGTEAFF	TGCAGCGTTGAGAACAGGGGATACGGCACTGAAGCTTTCTTT
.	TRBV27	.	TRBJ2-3	CASSFSAQISTDTQYF	TGTGCCAGCAGTTTTTCAGCACAGATTAGCACAGATACGCAGTATTTT
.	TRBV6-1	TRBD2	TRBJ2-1	CASREGGTSGSSYNEQFF	TGTGCCAGCAGGGAAGGGGGGACTAGCGGATCCTCCTACAATGAGCAGTTCTTC
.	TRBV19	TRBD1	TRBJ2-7	CASSWRTGLYEQYF	TGTGCCAGTAGTTGGAGGACAGGGCTATACGAGCAGTACTTC
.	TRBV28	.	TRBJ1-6	CASSSGHNNSPLHF	TGTGCCAGCAGTTCTGGGCATAACAATTCACCCCTCCACTTT
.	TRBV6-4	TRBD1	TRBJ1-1	CASSDSYDRGEAFF	TGTGCCAGCAGTGACTCCTACGACAGGGGTGAAGCTTTCTTT
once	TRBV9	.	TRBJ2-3	CASSVVQASTDTQYF	TGTGCCAGCAGCGTAGTCCAGGCTAGCACAGATACGCAGTATTTT
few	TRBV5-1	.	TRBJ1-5	CASSPPRTFQGPQPQHF	TGCGCCAGCAGCCCACCCAGGACATTCCAGGGCCCCCAGCCCCAGCATTTT
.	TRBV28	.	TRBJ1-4	CASKTQLNEKLFF	TGTGCCAGCAAGACTCAATTAAATGAAAAACTGTTTTTT
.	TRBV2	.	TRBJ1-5	CASSGVPRGNQPQHF	TGTGCCAGCAGTGGTGTGCCTCGGGGCAATCAGCCCCAGCATTTT
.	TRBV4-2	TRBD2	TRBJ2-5	CASSQGSGGYPYQETQYF	TGTGCCAGCAGCCAGGGTAGCGGGGGGTATCCGTACCAAGAGACCCAGTACTTC
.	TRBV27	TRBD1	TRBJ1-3	CASSSGTGGASSGNTIYF	TGTGCCAGCAGCTCAGGGACAGGGGGCGCGAGCTCTGGAAACACCATATATTTT
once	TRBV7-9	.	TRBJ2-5	CASSPAPGERETQYF	TGTGCCAGCAGCCCAGCTCCGGGAGAAAGAGAGACCCAGTACTTC
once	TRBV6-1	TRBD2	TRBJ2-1	CASRSSGSSYNEQFF	TGTGCCAGCAGGAGCAGCGGGAGTTCCTACAATGAGCAGTTCTTC
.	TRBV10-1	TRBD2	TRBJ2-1	CASSGGTSGYNEQFF	TGCGCCAGCAGTGGGGGGACTAGCGGCTACAATGAGCAGTTCTTC
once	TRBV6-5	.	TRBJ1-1	CASVRAGRTEAFF	TGTGCCAGCGTACGGGCAGGGAGGACTGAAGCTTTCTTT
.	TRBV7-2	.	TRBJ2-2	CASSPQGGPGELFF	TGTGCCAGCAGCCCTCAGGGGGGTCCCGGGGAGCTGTTTTTT
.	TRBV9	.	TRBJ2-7	CASSVVAGSYEQYF	TGTGCCAGCAGCGTAGTGGCAGGATCCTACGAGCAGTACTTC
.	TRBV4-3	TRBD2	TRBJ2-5	CASSQDVPSGGAQETQYF	TGCGCCAGCAGCCAAGATGTGCCTAGCGGGGGGGCCCAAGAGACCCAGTACTTC
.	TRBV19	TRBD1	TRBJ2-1	CASRAGTGANEQFF	TGTGCCAGTAGAGCCGGGACAGGGGCAAATGAGCAGTTCTTC
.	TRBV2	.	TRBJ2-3	CASREGLTDTQYF	TGTGCCAGCAGGGAGGGGCTAACAGATACGCAGTATTTT
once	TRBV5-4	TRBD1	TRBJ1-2	CASSSPGQGKILGGYTF	TGTGCCAGCAGCAGTCCGGGACAGGGGAAGATATTGGGCGGCTACACCTTC
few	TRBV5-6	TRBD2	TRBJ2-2	CASRPDSGGNTGELFF	TGTGCCAGCAGACCCGATAGCGGGGGGAACACCGGGGAGCTGTTTTTT
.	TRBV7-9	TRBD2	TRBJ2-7	CASSPNPGLAGEYEQYF	TGTGCCAGCAGCCCTAACCCTGGACTAGCGGGGGAATACGAGCAGTACTTC
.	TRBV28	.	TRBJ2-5	CASSTGQQETQYF	TGTGCCAGCAGTACGGGACAACAAGAGACCCAGTACTTC
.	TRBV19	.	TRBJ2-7	CASSTDSRRSYEQYF	TGTGCCAGTAGTACGGACAGTCGACGTTCCTACGAGCAGTACTTC
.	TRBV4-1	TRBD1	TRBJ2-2	CASSHLGTGGTGELFF	TGCGCCAGCAGCCATCTCGGGACAGGGGGCACCGGGGAGCTGTTTTTT
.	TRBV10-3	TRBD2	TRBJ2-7	CAISSVAGGPYEQYF	TGTGCCATCAGTTCCGTAGCGGGAGGGCCGTACGAGCAGTACTTC
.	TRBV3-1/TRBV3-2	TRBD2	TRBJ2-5	CASSQDGLAGETQYF	TGTGCCAGCAGCCAAGACGGACTAGCGGGAGAGACCCAGTACTTC
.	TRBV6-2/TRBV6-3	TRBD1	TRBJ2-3	CASSYARTGDTDTQYF	TGTGCCAGCAGTTACGCTAGGACAGGCGACACAGATACGCAGTATTTT
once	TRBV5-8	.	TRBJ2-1	CASSPDSYEQFF	TGTGCCAGCAGTCCCGACAGCTATGAGCAGTTCTTC
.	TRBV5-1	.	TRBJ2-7	CASSVAVSYEQYF	TGCGCCAGCAGCGTGGCGGTCTCCTACGAGCAGTACTTC
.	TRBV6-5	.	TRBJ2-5	CASSYSWAEETQYF	TGTGCCAGCAGTTACTCGTGGGCAGAAGAGACCCAGTACTTC
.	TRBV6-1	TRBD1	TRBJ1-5	CASSGDRFATVRQPQHF	TGTGCCAGCAGTGGGGACAGGTTCGCCACCGTTCGTCAGCCCCAGCATTTT
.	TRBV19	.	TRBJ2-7	CATTTSGGATYEQYF	TGTGCCACTACCACGAGCGGCGGTGCGACCTACGAGCAGTACTTC
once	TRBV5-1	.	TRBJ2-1	CASSLARDSGNEQFF	TGCGCCAGCAGCTTGGCCCGGGACAGCGGGAATGAGCAGTTCTTC
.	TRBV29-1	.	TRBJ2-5	CSVEQGWQETQYF	TGCAGCGTTGAACAGGGATGGCAAGAGACCCAGTACTTC
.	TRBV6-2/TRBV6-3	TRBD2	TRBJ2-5	CASSYGLAQETQYF	TGTGCCAGCAGTTACGGACTAGCGCAAGAGACCCAGTACTTC
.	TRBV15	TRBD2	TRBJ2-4	CATSRVREKNIQYF	TGTGCCACCAGCAGAGTGCGGGAGAAAAACATTCAGTACTTC
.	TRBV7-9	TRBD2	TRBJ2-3	CASSLTSGGTDTQYF	TGTGCCAGCAGCCTAACTAGCGGGGGTACAGATACGCAGTATTTT
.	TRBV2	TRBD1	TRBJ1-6	CASSEQGVGSPLHF	TGTGCCAGCAGTGAACAGGGGGTAGGATCACCCCTCCACTTT
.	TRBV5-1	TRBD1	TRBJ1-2	CASSLGLNTGGLSYTF	TGCGCCAGCAGCTTGGGCCTTAACACAGGGGGCCTGAGCTACACCTTC
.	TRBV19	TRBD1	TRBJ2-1	CASRTGGQVYNEQFF	TGTGCCAGTAGGACAGGAGGACAGGTCTACAATGAGCAGTTCTTC
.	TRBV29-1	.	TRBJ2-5	CSVPGNSETQYF	TGCAGCGTTCCGGGGAACTCGGAGACCCAGTACTTC
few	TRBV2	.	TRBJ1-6	CASRYPTGDHSPLHF	TGTGCCAGCAGATACCCGACAGGAGACCATTCACCCCTCCACTTT
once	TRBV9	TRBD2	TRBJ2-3	CASSVGASGTDTQYF	TGTGCCAGCAGCGTAGGCGCTAGCGGTACAGATACGCAGTATTTT
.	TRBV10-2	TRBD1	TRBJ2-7	CASSKPGQGSYEQYF	TGCGCCAGCAGTAAACCGGGACAGGGATCCTACGAGCAGTACTTC